Here is one TCR beta chain with its context. The assay was immunoSEQ multiplex PCR, and TCRdb's table has in-frame clones only and misses some. The sample consists of 200,000 to 250,000 clones, 88% of them appearing once. The germline V gene encodes CDR1 LGHDT and CDR2 YNNKEL (reference sequence). The CDR3 contains 16 residues. V was pared by 3 bases and J by 1 base, with 5 bases of the junction left unmatched. These data come from a study of blood T cell repertoires in COVID-19. Overall study context: Sources were T cells, B-cell-depleted T cells, or PBMCs; the material itself was cDNA or gDNA.

Cohort 3 recovered donors had two negative PCRs, clearance, or symptom resolution. The TCR comes from a woman aged 25 to 39 who had recovered from COVID-19. This rearrangement joins TRBV3-1 (or the pseudogene TRBV3-2) to TRBJ1-3; 8 bases agree with TRBD1. The sequencing input was PBMCs or T cells enriched from blood (not recorded which). The CDR3 spells CASSHPRTGSGNTIYF. The CDR3 bases are TGTGCCAGCAGCCACCCCCGGACAGGGTCTGGAAACACCATATATTTT.